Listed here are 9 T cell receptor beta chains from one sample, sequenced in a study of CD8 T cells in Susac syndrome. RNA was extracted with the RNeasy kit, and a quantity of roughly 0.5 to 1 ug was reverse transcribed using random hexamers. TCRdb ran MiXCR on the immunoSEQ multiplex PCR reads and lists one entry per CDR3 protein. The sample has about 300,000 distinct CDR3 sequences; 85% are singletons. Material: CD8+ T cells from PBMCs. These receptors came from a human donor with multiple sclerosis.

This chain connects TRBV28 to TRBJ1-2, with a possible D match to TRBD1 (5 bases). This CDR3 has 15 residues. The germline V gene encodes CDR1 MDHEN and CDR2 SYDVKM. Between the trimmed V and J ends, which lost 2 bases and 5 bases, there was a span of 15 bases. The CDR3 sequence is CASSLDWRTLYGYTF. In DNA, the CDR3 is TGTGCCAGCAGTTTAGATTGGCGGACATTGTATGGCTACACCTTC.

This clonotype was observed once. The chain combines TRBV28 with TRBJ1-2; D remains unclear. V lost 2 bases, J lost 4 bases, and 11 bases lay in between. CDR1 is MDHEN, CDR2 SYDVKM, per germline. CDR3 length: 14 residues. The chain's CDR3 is CASSLTDMLYGYTF. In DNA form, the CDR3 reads TGTGCCAGCAGTTTAACAGATATGCTCTATGGCTACACCTTC.

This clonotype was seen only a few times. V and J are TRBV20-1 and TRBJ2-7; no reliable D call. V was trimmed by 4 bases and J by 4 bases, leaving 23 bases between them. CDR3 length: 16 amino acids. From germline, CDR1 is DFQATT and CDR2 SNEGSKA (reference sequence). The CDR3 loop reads CSATETSHTLAYEQYF. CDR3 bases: TGCAGTGCTACGGAAACCTCACATACGCTCGCGTACGAGCAGTACTTC.

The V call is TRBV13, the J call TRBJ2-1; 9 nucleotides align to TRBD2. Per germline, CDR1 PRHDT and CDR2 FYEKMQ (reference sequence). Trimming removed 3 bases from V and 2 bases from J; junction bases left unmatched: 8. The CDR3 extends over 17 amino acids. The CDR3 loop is CASSFSHSGRPYNEQFF. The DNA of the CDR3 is TGTGCCAGCAGCTTTTCCCATAGCGGGAGACCCTACAATGAGCAGTTCTTC.

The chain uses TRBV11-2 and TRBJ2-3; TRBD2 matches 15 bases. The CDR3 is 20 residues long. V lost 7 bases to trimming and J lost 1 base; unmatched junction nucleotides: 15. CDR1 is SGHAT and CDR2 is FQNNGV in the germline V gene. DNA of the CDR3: TGTGCCAGCACTGAACTCCAGGGACTAGCGGGAGGTGGGGGCACAGATACGCAGTATTTT. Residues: CASTELQGLAGGGGTDTQYF.

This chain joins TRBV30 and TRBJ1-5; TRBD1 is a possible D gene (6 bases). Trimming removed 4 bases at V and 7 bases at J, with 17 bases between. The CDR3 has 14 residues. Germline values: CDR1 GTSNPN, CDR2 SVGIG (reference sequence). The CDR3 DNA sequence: TGTGCCTGGACCGCCCTCGGGGGGACACAGCCCCAGCATTTT. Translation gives CAWTALGGTQPQHF.

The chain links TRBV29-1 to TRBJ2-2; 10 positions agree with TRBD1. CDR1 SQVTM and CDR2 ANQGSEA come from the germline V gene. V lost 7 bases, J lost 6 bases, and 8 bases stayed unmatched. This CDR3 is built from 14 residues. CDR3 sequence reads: CSASGTGVAGELFF. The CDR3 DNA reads TGCAGCGCGTCCGGGACAGGGGTGGCCGGGGAGCTGTTTTTT.

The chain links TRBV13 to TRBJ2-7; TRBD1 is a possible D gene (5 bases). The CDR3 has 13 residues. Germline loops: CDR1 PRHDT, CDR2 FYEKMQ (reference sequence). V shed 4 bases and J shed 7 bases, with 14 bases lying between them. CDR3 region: CASSSTGPWEQYF. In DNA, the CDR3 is TGTGCCAGCAGCTCAACAGGTCCCTGGGAGCAGTACTTC.

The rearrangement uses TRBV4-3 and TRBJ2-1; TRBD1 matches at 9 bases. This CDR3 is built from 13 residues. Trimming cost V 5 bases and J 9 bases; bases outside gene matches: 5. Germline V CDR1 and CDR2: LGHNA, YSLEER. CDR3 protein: CASSGDREGEQFF. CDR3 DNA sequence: TGCGCCAGCAGCGGGGACAGGGAAGGTGAGCAGTTCTTC.